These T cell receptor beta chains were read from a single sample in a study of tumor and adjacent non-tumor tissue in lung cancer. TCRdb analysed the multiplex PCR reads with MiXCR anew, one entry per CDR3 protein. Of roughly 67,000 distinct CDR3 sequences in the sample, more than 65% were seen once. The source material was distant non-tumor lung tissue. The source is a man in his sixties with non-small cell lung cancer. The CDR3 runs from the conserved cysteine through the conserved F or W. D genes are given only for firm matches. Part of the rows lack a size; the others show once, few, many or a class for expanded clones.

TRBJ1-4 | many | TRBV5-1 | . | CASSALGGGNEKLFF | TGCGCCAGCAGCGCCCTCGGAGGAGGTAATGAAAAACTGTTTTTT
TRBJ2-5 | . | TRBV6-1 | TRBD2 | CDSSLGTSRETQYF | TGTGACAGCAGCCTCGGGACTAGTAGAGAGACCCAATACTTC
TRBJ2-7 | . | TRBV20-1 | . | CSAHVISGVSYEQYF | TGCAGTGCCCACGTCATAAGCGGAGTGTCCTACGAGCAGTACTTC
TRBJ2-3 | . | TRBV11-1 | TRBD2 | CASSSTSGASKDTQYF | TGTGCCAGCAGCTCGACTAGCGGGGCTAGCAAAGATACGCAGTATTTT
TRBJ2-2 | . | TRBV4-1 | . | CARSSAINTGELFF | TGCGCCAGGAGCTCTGCCATAAACACCGGTGAGCTGTTTTTT
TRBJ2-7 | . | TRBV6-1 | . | CASSETLDFYEQHF | TGCGCCAGCAGTGAAACCCTGGACTTCTACGAGCAGCACTTC
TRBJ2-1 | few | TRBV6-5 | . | CASSLLASSYNEQFF | TGTGCCAGCAGCCTACTAGCAAGCTCCTACAATGAGCAGTTCTTC
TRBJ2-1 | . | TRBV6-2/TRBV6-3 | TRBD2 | CASSYPSGSRDEQFF | TGTGCGAGCAGCTATCCTAGCGGGAGTAGGGATGAGCAGTTCTTC
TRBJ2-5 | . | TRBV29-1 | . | CSGQGYGETQYF | TGCAGCGGGCAGGGATATGGAGAGACCCAGTACTTC
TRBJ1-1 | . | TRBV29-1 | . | CSIVPHSQNIEAFF | TGCAGCATTGTTCCCCACAGCCAGAACATTGAAGCTTTCTTT
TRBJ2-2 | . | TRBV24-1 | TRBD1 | CATSDEGAGMKGELYF | TGTGCCACCAGTGATGAGGGGGCCGGAATGAAGGGGGAGCTGTATTTT
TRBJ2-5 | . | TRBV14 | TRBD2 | CASTRWTNGRQETQYF | TGTGCCAGCACCCGCTGGACTAACGGGAGGCAAGAGACTCAGTACTTC
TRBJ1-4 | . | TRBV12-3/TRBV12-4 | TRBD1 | CASSPGQGIEKLFF | TGTGCCAGCAGTCCCGGACAGGGGATTGAAAAACTGTTTTTT
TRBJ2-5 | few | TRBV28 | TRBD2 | CASQREWQGTQYF | TGTGCCAGCCAGCGGGAGTGGCAAGGGACCCAGTACTTC
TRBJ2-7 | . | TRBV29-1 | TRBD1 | CSATRGGQGTHEQYF | TGTAGCGCAACAAGGGGGGGACAGGGTACCCACGAGCAATACTTC
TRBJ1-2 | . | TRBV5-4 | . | CVSSHIRTVKHGYTF | TGTGTCAGTAGCCATATCCGGACAGTGAAGCATGGCTACACCTTC
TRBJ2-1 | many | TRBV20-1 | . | CSARRDTSEQFF | TGCAGTGCTAGAAGGGACACCAGCGAGCAGTTCTTC
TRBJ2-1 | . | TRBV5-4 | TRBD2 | CASFRAGVFNEQFF | TGTGCCAGCTTTAGGGCGGGAGTGTTTAATGAGCAGTTCTTC
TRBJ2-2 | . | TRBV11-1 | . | CAFSYISGTGELFF | TGCGCCTTCAGCTATATTAGTGGCACTGGGGAGCTGTTTTTT
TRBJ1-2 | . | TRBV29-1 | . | CMVEIPDRSYGYTF | TGCATGGTTGAGATCCCAGACAGGAGCTACGGCTACACCTTC
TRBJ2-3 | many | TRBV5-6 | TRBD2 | CASSDLTSGRIDTQYF | TGTGCCAGCAGCGACCTGACTAGCGGGAGGATAGATACGCAGTATTTT
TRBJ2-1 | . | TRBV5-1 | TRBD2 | CASSSELASGRVDEQFF | TGCGCCAGCAGCTCAGAACTGGCTAGCGGGAGGGTAGATGAGCAGTTCTTC
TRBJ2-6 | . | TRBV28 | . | CASGTGFLGADVLTF | TGTGCCAGCGGGACGGGATTCCTCGGGGCCGACGTCCTGACTTTC
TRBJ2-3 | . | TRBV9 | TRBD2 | CTRSVRPSGSLETQYF | TGTACCAGAAGCGTTCGGCCTAGCGGAAGTCTTGAGACGCAGTATTTT
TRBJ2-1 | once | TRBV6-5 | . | CASDSTDSGINEQFF | TGTGCCAGCGACTCTACGGACAGTGGAATCAATGAGCAGTTCTTC
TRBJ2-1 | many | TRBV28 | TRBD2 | CASRTSGINEQFF | TGTGCCAGCAGGACTAGCGGGATTAATGAGCAGTTCTTC
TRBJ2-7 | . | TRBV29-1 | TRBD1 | CSVERAGGPNEQYF | TGCAGCGTTGAGAGGGCAGGGGGCCCCAACGAGCAGTACTTC
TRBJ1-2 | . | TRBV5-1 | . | CVSNSESGGKLYGYTF | TGCGTCAGCAACTCCGAGAGTGGCGGGAAGCTTTATGGCTACACCTTC
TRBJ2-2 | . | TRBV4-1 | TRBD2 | CASGLRTRLAGETGELFF | TGCGCCAGCGGCCTGCGAACCCGACTAGCGGGAGAAACCGGGGAGCTGTTTTTT
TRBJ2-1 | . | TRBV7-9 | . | CASSRRLDSYNEQFF | TGTGCCAGCAGCCGTCGACTGGACTCCTACAATGAGCAGTTCTTC
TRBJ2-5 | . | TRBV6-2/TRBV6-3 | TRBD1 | CASSYSNIPGQGFETQYF | TGTGCCAGCAGTTACTCGAACATCCCGGGACAGGGATTCGAGACCCAGTACTTC
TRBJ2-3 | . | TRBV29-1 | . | CSGVITDYTSTDTQYF | TGCAGCGGTGTTATAACCGACTACACTAGCACAGATACGCAGTATTTT
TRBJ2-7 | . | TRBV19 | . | CATGTRVYAQYF | TGTGCCACCGGGACAAGGGTCTACGCGCAGTACTTC
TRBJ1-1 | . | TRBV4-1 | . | CASIQMGGGSKTEAFF | TGCGCCAGCATCCAAATGGGAGGGGGTTCGAAGACTGAAGCTTTCTTT
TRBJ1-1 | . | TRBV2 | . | CASNENGPYRVNGAFF | TGTGCCAGCAATGAAAATGGGCCCTACAGGGTTAATGGAGCTTTCTTT
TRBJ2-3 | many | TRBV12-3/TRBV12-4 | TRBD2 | CASRPGLGSYTDTQYF | TGTGCCAGCAGGCCGGGACTAGGGTCCTACACAGATACGCAGTATTTT
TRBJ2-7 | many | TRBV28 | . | CASRGNTGIAGEQYF | TGTGCCAGCAGGGGGAACACAGGGATTGCGGGGGAGCAGTACTTC
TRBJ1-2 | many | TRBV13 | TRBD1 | CASSPNRGRGGYTF | TGTGCCAGCAGCCCCAACAGGGGCCGGGGCGGCTACACCTTC
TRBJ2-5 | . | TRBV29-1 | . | CSVENQEVQYF | TGCAGCGTTGAAAACCAAGAGGTCCAGTACTTC
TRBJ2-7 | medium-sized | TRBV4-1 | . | CASSQELGGFYEQYF | TGCGCCAGCAGCCAAGAATTGGGGGGATTCTACGAGCAGTACTTC
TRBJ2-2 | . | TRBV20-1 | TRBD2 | CSATRGHELSGELLF | TGCAGTGCTACCCGAGGACATGAACTAAGCGGGGAGCTGCTTTTT
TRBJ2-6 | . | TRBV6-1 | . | CASLRFGAGANLLTF | TGTGCCAGCTTGCGTTTTGGCGCCGGGGCCAACCTCCTGACTTTC
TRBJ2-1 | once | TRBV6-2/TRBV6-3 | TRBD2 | CVSSYNTRGSFPPEQFF | TGTGTCAGCAGTTACAATACACGCGGGAGTTTCCCACCTGAGCAGTTCTTC
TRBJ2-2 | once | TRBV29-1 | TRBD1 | CNVVDRDSTNTGELLF | TGCAACGTTGTTGACCGGGACAGTACGAACACCGGGGAGCTGTTATTT
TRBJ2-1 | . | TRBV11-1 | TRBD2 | CANSFSFGGTYNAQFF | TGTGCCAACAGCTTCTCTTTCGGGGGGACCTACAATGCGCAGTTCTTC
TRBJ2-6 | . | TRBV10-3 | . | CAISKHGSSVRDSGANVLTF | TGTGCCATCAGTAAACATGGGAGTAGCGTGAGGGACTCTGGGGCCAATGTCCTGACTTTC
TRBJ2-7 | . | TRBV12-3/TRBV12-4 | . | CASNSYAGSYEQYF | TGTGCCAGCAATTCTTATGCTGGGTCCTACGAGCAGTACTTC
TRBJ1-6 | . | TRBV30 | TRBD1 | CAWSSGTGSSPLQF | TGTGCCTGGAGCTCTGGGACAGGGAGTTCACCCCTCCAATTT
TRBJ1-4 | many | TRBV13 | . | CASSAGAGTNEKLFF | TGTGCCAGCAGCGCCGGTGCAGGAACTAATGAAAAACTGTTTTTT
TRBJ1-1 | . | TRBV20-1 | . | CSARVLGRNMNTEAFF | TGCAGTGCTAGAGTTCTAGGCCGGAATATGAACACTGAAGCTTTCTTT
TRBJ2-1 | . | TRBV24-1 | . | CATTGQEYNEHFF | TGTGCCACCACGGGTCAGGAGTACAATGAGCACTTCTTC